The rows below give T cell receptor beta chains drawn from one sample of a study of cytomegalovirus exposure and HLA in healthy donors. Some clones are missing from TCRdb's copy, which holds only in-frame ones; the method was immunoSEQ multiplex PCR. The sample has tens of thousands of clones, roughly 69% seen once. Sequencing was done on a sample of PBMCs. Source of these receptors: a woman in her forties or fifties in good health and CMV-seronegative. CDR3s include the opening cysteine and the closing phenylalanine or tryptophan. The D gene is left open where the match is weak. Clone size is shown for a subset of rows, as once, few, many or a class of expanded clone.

TGCGCCAGCAGCCAAGATCATGGGAGCGGCCGAACAGCTTCCCAAGAGACCCAGTACTTC,CASSQDHGSGRTASQETQYF,NA,medium-sized,TRBV4-1,TRBJ2-5
TGTGCCAGCAGCCTTCGGGACAGGGGAACAAATGGCTACACCTTC,CASSLRDRGTNGYTF,TRBD1,few,TRBV4-2,TRBJ1-2
TGCGCCAGCAGCGATAGCGGGAGTTTCAATGAGCAGTTCTTC,CASSDSGSFNEQFF,TRBD2,many,TRBV4-1,TRBJ2-1
TGTGCCAGCAGCTTAGAGCCGAACACTGAAGCTTTCTTT,CASSLEPNTEAFF,NA,NA,TRBV7-3,TRBJ1-1
TGTGCCAGCAGATTGACAGGGTCGAATAGCAATCAGCCCCAGCATTTT,CASRLTGSNSNQPQHF,TRBD1,NA,TRBV2,TRBJ1-5
TGTGCCAGCCAAGGACTAGCGGGCGCTCAAGAGACCCAGTACTTC,CASQGLAGAQETQYF,TRBD2,NA,TRBV2,TRBJ2-5
TGTGCCAGCAGCAAAGTAGGAGGGCAGGGCGAGACCCAGTACTTC,CASSKVGGQGETQYF,NA,NA,TRBV21-1,TRBJ2-5
TGTGCCAGCGGACTACACCAGGGGGCGGCCCACTATGGCTACACCTTC,CASGLHQGAAHYGYTF,TRBD1,few,TRBV19,TRBJ1-2
TGCGCCAGCAGCTGGGTCGCAGGTCCAGATACGCAGTATTTT,CASSWVAGPDTQYF,NA,NA,TRBV5-1,TRBJ2-3
TGTGCCAGTAGTATGAACCTCGGCGGGAGAGGTGAAGCAGATACGCAGTATTTT,CASSMNLGGRGEADTQYF,TRBD2,few,TRBV19,TRBJ2-3
TGTGCCAGCAGCCCAGACAGGGGCGAGCAGTACTTC,CASSPDRGEQYF,TRBD1,NA,TRBV9,TRBJ2-7
TGCGCCAGCAGTGAGTCGTTACTGACAGGGGTGGGCAATCAGCCCCAGCATTTT,CASSESLLTGVGNQPQHF,TRBD1,NA,TRBV10-1,TRBJ1-5
TGTGCCAGCAGCGTAGGGTCGGGAGGGCCTCGAACCGGGGAGCTGTTTTTT,CASSVGSGGPRTGELFF,TRBD2,NA,TRBV9,TRBJ2-2
NA,CASSSVLGQANYGYTF,NA,NA,TRBV28,TRBJ1-2
TGTGCCAGCGGGGGGACAGGGAGTAGCTATGGCTACACCTTC,CASGGTGSSYGYTF,TRBD1,NA,TRBV25-1,TRBJ1-2
TGTGCCAGTAGTATTGGACTAGCGGACTTCTACGAGCAGTACTTC,CASSIGLADFYEQYF,TRBD2,few,TRBV19,TRBJ2-7
TGTGCCAGCAGCCCGATCGGCCGGAGGGGTATCTACGAGCAGTACTTC,CASSPIGRRGIYEQYF,NA,NA,TRBV11-2,TRBJ2-7
TGCAGTTCGATCGGGACAGGCGAGCAGTACTTC,CSSIGTGEQYF,TRBD1,few,TRBV20-1,TRBJ2-7
TGCGCCAGCAGCTTGGTTGCGGGCAATAACAATGAGCAGTTCTTC,CASSLVAGNNNEQFF,NA,NA,TRBV5-1,TRBJ2-1
TGTGCCAGCAGTCTTCAGGGGTCCCCCTCCTACGAGCAGTACTTC,CASSLQGSPSYEQYF,NA,NA,TRBV28,TRBJ2-7
TGTGCCAGCAGTGAACAGGGGAACGACTATGGCTACACCTTC,CASSEQGNDYGYTF,NA,NA,TRBV2,TRBJ1-2
TGTGCCAGCAGCGATATGGGGACTAGCGGCTCCTACGAGCAGTACTTC,CASSDMGTSGSYEQYF,TRBD2,NA,TRBV9,TRBJ2-7
TGCGCCAGCAGCCTTAGGACAGGGGATGAAGCTTTCTTT,CASSLRTGDEAFF,TRBD1,NA,TRBV4-3,TRBJ1-1
TGTGCCAGTAGTATTGGCGGCTATAGGGGGGAAAAACTGTTTTTT,CASSIGGYRGEKLFF,NA,NA,TRBV19,TRBJ1-4
TGTGCCAGCAGCGTAGCACCAGGCGGGTACAATGAGCAGTTCTTC,CASSVAPGGYNEQFF,NA,few,TRBV9,TRBJ2-1
TGCGCCAGCAGCTACCGGCCTCTAGCGGGAGGGGGGGATACGCAGTATTTT,CASSYRPLAGGGDTQYF,TRBD2,NA,TRBV5-1,TRBJ2-3
TGTGCCAGCAGTACCCTCGGGGGTAAGAGTGGCTACACCTTC,CASSTLGGKSGYTF,NA,NA,TRBV6-5,TRBJ1-2
TGTGCCAGTAGCCAGGACAGGGGGGGGCTGCAGTATTTT,CASSQDRGGLQYF,TRBD1,once,TRBV19,TRBJ2-3
TGTGCCAGCAGCCAGGCCGGACAGGGGGAGACCCAGTACTTC,CASSQAGQGETQYF,TRBD1,few,TRBV7-6,TRBJ2-5